This record concerns one T cell receptor beta chain sequence. Sequencing used immunoSEQ multiplex PCR; TCRdb keeps in-frame clones, though not all of them. The sample records roughly 300,000 clones, more than 75% being singletons. CDR1 and CDR2 (germline): MNHEY, SVGAGI. The CDR3 contains 14 residues. V lost 2 bases, J lost 2 bases, and 6 bases lay in between. The sample originates from a study of blood T cell repertoires in COVID-19. The receptor's source is a woman aged 18-29 years who had recovered from COVID-19. The specimen was PBMCs or T cells enriched from blood (not recorded which). The chain combines TRBV6-5 with TRBJ2-2; D not resolved. The CDR3 here is CASSYTTNTGELFF. The CDR3 bases are TGTGCCAGCAGTTACACAACCAACACCGGGGAGCTGTTTTTT.